This T cell receptor (beta chain) comes out of a study of T cell responses to AZD1222 COVID-19 vaccine. V gave up 5 bases and J gave up 1 base, with 8 bases separating them. The CDR3 runs 13 residues. CDR1 is SGHTA, CDR2 FQGTGA, per germline. TCRdb's copy holds only in-frame clones and misses some; the assay was immunoSEQ multiplex PCR. The sample yields some 110,000 clones, 88% seen once. General observations from the study: Among those given AZD1222, only 6 or 7 were seropositive at baseline.

About this clone: The target antigen is unknown.

The chain combines TRBV7-3 with TRBJ1-1; possible D gene TRBD1, 6 bases. This specimen consisted of peripheral blood, obtained 28 days after the second AZD1222 dose. This sequence was found in an adult who received the AZD1222 COVID-19 vaccine. The CDR3 protein is CASSRQANTEAFF. The CDR3 DNA reads TGTGCCAGCAGCCGACAGGCGAACACTGAAGCTTTCTTT.